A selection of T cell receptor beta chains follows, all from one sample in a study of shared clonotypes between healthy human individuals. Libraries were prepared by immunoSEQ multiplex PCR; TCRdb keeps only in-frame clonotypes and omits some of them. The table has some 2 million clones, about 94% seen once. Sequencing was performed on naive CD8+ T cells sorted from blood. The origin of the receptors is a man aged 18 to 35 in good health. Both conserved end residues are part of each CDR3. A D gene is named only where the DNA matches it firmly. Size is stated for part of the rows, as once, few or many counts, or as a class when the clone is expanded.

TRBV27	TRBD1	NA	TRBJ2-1	TGTGCCAGCAGTTTAGGGACAGGGTTAAATGAGCAGTTCTTC	CASSLGTGLNEQFF
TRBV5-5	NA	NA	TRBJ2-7	TGTGCCAGCAGTATCGATCCGGACTCCTACGAGCAGTACTTC	CASSIDPDSYEQYF
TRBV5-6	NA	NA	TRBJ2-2	TGTGCCAGCAGCGCCGGTTGGGGGCTGGGCACCGGGGAGCTGTTTTTT	CASSAGWGLGTGELFF
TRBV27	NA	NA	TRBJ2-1	TGTGCCAGCAGTTTTGCTCCAAATGAGCAGTTCTTC	CASSFAPNEQFF
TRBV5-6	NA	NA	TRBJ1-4	TGTGCCAGCAGCTTGGCCGATCAAACAGGGTTTGGGAAAAAACTGTTTTTT	CASSLADQTGFGKKLFF
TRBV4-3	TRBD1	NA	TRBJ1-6	TGCGCCAGCAGCCAAGGGGACAGTCGTAATTCACCCCTCCACTTT	CASSQGDSRNSPLHF
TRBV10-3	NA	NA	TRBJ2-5	TGTGCCATCGGGGGGGCAGGACCCTCATCCGAGACCCAGTACTTC	CAIGGAGPSSETQYF
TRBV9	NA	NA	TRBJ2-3	TGTGCCAGCAGCGTGGAGGACGGACACACAGATACGCAGTATTTT	CASSVEDGHTDTQYF
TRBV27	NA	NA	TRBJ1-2	TGTGCCAGCAGTTCAGTAAAGACACAGGGAGGGTATGGCTACACCTTC	CASSSVKTQGGYGYTF
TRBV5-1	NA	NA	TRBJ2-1	TGCGCCAGCAGCCTCTCGGGGGCCCACAATGAGCAGTTCTTC	CASSLSGAHNEQFF
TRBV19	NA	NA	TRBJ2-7	TGTGCCAGTAGCCTCGGGAGTTGGTACGAGCAGTACTTC	CASSLGSWYEQYF
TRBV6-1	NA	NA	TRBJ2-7	TGTGCCAGCAGTGTACCGGGGCTCGAGCAGTACTTC	CASSVPGLEQYF
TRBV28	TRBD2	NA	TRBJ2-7	TGTGCCAGCAGTTTAGGACTAGCGGCCTCCTACGAGCAGTACTTC	CASSLGLAASYEQYF
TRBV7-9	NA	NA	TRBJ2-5	TGTGCCAGCAGCCACCCCTACTTCTCACAAGAGACCCAGTACTTC	CASSHPYFSQETQYF
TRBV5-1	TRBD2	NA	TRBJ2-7	TGCGCCAGCAGCTTGGCTAGCGGTGACTACGAGCAGTACTTC	CASSLASGDYEQYF
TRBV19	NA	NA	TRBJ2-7	TGTGCCAGTAGTATTGGTGCTGGGTTTGGCTACTACGAGCAGTACTTC	CASSIGAGFGYYEQYF
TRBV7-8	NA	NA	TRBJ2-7	TGTGCCAGCAGCTTACGCGGAAAGGCCTACGAGCAGTACTTC	CASSLRGKAYEQYF
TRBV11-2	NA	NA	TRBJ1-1	TGTGCCAGCAGCTTAGGGGGGTATGAAGCTTTCTTT	CASSLGGYEAFF
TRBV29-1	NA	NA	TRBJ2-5	TGCAGCGTTAATACGGGACGAGTTGAGACCCAGTACTTC	CSVNTGRVETQYF
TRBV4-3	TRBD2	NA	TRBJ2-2	TGCGCCAGCAGCCAAGATGGGGTTGGAGCGGGAGGCACCGGGGAGCTGTTTTTT	CASSQDGVGAGGTGELFF
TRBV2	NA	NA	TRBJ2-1	TGTGCCAGCAGTGAGCCCCAGTTCCTGGTCAACAATGAGCAGTTCTTC	CASSEPQFLVNNEQFF
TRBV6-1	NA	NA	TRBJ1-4	TGTGCCAGCAGTGAAACGCAGGCGCAAAATGAAAAACTGTTTTTT	CASSETQAQNEKLFF
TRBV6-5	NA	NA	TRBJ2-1	TGTGCCAGCAGTTACCATCACGAGCAGTTCTTC	CASSYHHEQFF
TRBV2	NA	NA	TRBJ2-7	TGTGCCAGCAGTGAGGGAAGCGCGGCTTACGAGCAGTACTTC	CASSEGSAAYEQYF
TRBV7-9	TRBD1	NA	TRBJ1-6	TGTGCCAGCAGCTTAGCGCCCAGGGGGTTAGATTCACCCCTCCACTTT	CASSLAPRGLDSPLHF
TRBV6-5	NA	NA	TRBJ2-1	TGTGCCAGCAGTTCCACCCAGGGTGTGAATGAGCAGTTCTTC	CASSSTQGVNEQFF
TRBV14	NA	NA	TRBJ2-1	TGTGCCAGCAGCCAAGTCTTCACGGGGTACGCGGACTACAATGAGCAGTTCTTC	CASSQVFTGYADYNEQFF
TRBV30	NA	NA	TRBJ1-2	TGTGCCTGGAGCTCTACCGGGGCCTATGGCTACACCTTC	CAWSSTGAYGYTF
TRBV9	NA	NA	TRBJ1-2	TGTGCCAGCAGCGCCCCGGGACTGGTCTATGGCTACACCTTC	CASSAPGLVYGYTF
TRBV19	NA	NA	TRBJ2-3	TGTGCCAGTAGTCCAGTCGCAATTAGCACAGATACGCAGTATTTT	CASSPVAISTDTQYF
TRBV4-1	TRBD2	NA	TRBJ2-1	TGCGCCAGCAGCCCGAGGGCGGGGGGCTCCTACAATGAGCAGTTCTTC	CASSPRAGGSYNEQFF
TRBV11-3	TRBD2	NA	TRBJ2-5	TGTGCCAGCAGCTTAAGCGGGGGCCTCCAAGAGACCCAGTACTTC	CASSLSGGLQETQYF
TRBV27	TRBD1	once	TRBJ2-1	TGTGCCAGCAGTTTATCAGGACAGGGGGTCTACAATGAGCAGTTCTTC	CASSLSGQGVYNEQFF
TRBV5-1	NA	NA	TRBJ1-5	TGCGCCAGCAGCTTGGGGTGGGGAGGCAATCAGCCCCAGCATTTT	CASSLGWGGNQPQHF
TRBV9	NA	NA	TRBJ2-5	TGTGCCAGCAGCGTCTTGGATGACGGGGGCCGGGAGACCCAGTACTTC	CASSVLDDGGRETQYF
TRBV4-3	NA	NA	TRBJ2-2	TGCGCCAGCAGCCAAGATCGGTTCAGGGGCCACGGGGAGCTGTTTTTT	CASSQDRFRGHGELFF
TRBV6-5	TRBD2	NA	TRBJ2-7	TGTGCCAGCAGTTATGGTCAGCGGGAGGGCCCTTACGAGCAGTACTTC	CASSYGQREGPYEQYF
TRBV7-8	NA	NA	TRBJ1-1	TGTGCCAGCAGCTTATGGGGAGGCACTGAAGCTTTCTTT	CASSLWGGTEAFF
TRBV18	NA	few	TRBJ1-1	TGTGCCAGCTCACCCCTGGCCCAATTAAACACTGAAGCTTTCTTT	CASSPLAQLNTEAFF
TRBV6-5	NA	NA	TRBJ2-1	TGTGCCAGCAGTTACTCTTGGGGGGAGTCCTACAATGAGCAGTTCTTC	CASSYSWGESYNEQFF
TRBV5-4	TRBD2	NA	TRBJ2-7	TGTGCCAGCAGCTTGGACGGGACTAGCGGGAGCTCCTACGAGCAGTACTTC	CASSLDGTSGSSYEQYF
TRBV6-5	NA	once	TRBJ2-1	TGTGCCGCCGGGTCGAGCTCCTACAATGAGCAGTTCTTC	CAAGSSSYNEQFF
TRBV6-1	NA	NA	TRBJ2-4	TGTGCCAGCAGTGGGCAAGCAAACATTCAGTACTTC	CASSGQANIQYF
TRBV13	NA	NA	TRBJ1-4	TGTGCCAGCAGCGTAGGGATGGCTAATGAAAAACTGTTTTTT	CASSVGMANEKLFF
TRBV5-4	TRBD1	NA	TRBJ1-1	TGTGCCAGCAGGAGGGACAGGGGGCTGGACACTGAAGCTTTCTTT	CASRRDRGLDTEAFF
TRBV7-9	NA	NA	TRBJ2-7	TGTGCCAGCAGCTTACAGGGTCCCTACGAGCAGTACTTC	CASSLQGPYEQYF